The 9 T cell receptor beta chains presented below share a single source sample, sequenced in a study of sequential checkpoint blockade in melanoma. Treatment defined: randomized to nivolumab then ipilimumab (arm A) or the reverse (arm B). Generated by immunoSEQ multiplex PCR, the TCRdb table keeps only in-frame clones and is missing some. The sample contains around 13,000 clones, around 69% of which appear only once. The specimen comprised CD8+ T cells sorted from blood (inferred from file names), sampled from a patient given nivolumab and ipilimumab in sequence. The receptor set was obtained from a human donor with melanoma.

The chain carries TRBV12-5 and TRBJ1-5; D is unclear. Per the germline V gene, CDR1 is LGHNT and CDR2 is FRNRAP. CDR3 length: 14 residues. The V end lost 5 bases, the J end lost 1 base, and 9 bases lay between the germline ends. The DNA for the CDR3 is TGTGCTAGTGGTCCGCCGGGGAGCAATCAGCCCCAGCATTTT. Its translation: CASGPPGSNQPQHF.

This clone was observed once. The chain combines TRBV27 with TRBJ2-7, with 9 nucleotides matching TRBD1. The CDR3 is made up of 15 amino acids. From germline, CDR1 is MNHEY and CDR2 SMNVEV (reference sequence). The trim removed 6 bases at V and 0 bases at J, leaving 6 bases unmatched. DNA of the CDR3: TGTGCCAGCAGAGTCACAGGGGGCGCCTCCTACGAGCAGTACTTC. It codes for CASRVTGGASYEQYF.

In its sample, this clone ranks as medium-sized. The CDR3 coding sequence is TGTGCCAGCAGTGACTCTTCAGGCTCTGGGGCCAACGTCCTGACTTTC. It specifies CASSDSSGSGANVLTF. The chain carries TRBV6-4 and TRBJ2-6; D uncertain. Germline CDR1 is MRHNA and CDR2 is SNTAGT. The V gene lost 0 bases and the J gene lost 0 bases, with 6 bases spanning the gap. There are 16 residues in the CDR3.

The chain uses TRBV7-6 and TRBJ2-7; possibly TRBD1 for D (5 bases). Trimming shortened V by 5 bases and J by 0 bases, and 8 bases separated the two germline ends. The germline CDR1 and CDR2 sequences are SGHVS and FNYEAQ. This CDR3 is 13 amino acids long. The CDR3 region is CASSVDSSYEQYF. The CDR3 DNA reads TGTGCCAGCAGCGTCGACAGCTCCTACGAGCAGTACTTC.

The chain couples TRBV5-4 to TRBJ2-7; 14 nucleotides agree with TRBD2. There are 16 residues in the CDR3. The J segment lost 3 bases and the V segment lost 3 bases, leaving 5 bases of the junction unmatched. The germline CDR1 and CDR2 sequences are SGHNT and YYREEE (reference sequence). The CDR3 DNA sequence: TGTGCCAGCAGCTCTCCGGGACTAGCGGGAGTCTACGAGCAGTACTTC. Encoded protein: CASSSPGLAGVYEQYF.

This rearrangement joins TRBV27 to TRBJ2-2, with 7 bases matching TRBD2. Losses at the gene ends were 7 bases for V and 4 bases for J; bases not matched to a gene: 12. This CDR3 is built from 16 residues. Germline values: CDR1 MNHEY, CDR2 SMNVEV (reference sequence). CDR3 region: CASTYTSGARTGELFF. The CDR3 DNA follows: TGTGCCAGCACCTACACGAGCGGGGCCCGCACCGGGGAGCTGTTTTTT.

This clone appeared once. The chain couples TRBV19 to TRBJ1-5; no clear D gene. The CDR3 covers 17 residues. Germline values: CDR1 LNHDA, CDR2 SQIVND (reference sequence). Trimming pared 7 bases from V and 3 bases from J, leaving 22 bases between. CDR3 loop: CASTLTPTTEPNQPQHF. The CDR3, as DNA: TGTGCCAGTACCCTCACCCCTACGACGGAGCCCAATCAGCCCCAGCATTTT.

The rearrangement links TRBV13 to TRBJ2-3, with TRBD2 identical over 10 bases. This CDR3 region has 18 residues. CDR1 and CDR2 (germline): PRHDT, FYEKMQ (reference sequence). The V and J ends lost 5 bases and 1 base, in that order; junction bases with no gene match: 12. The CDR3 loop is CASSPGTSAQGGTDTQYF. Here the CDR3 DNA reads TGTGCCAGCAGCCCCGGGACTAGCGCCCAAGGTGGCACAGATACGCAGTATTTT.

J is TRBJ2-2 and V is TRBV19; D not resolved. V lost 9 bases, J lost 4 bases, and 9 bases lay in between. Germline V lookup: CDR1 LNHDA, CDR2 SQIVND (reference sequence). The CDR3 length is 12 residues. CDR3 in amino acids: CASQAGTGELFF. The CDR3 DNA reads TGTGCCAGCCAGGCCGGCACCGGGGAGCTGTTTTTT. The whole variable domain, filled in from reference TRBV19 and TRBJ2-2, reads DGGITQSPKYLFRKEGQNVTLSCEQNLNHDAMYWYRQDPGQGLRLIYYSQIVNDFQKGDIAEGYSVSREKKESFPLTVTSAQKNPTAFYLCASQAGTGELFFGEGSRLTVL.